Below, one TCR beta chain is given with its context. The table lists this clonotype with many counts. This receptor's antigen is unknown. Base qualities were left out, and no much larger clone turns up one base away. The data derive from a study of regulatory T cells in long-lasting Graves disease (dated by TCRdb to about 2021). The study in broad terms: In the newly diagnosed Graves' disease group, patients had been taking antithyroid drugs for less than 3 months. Persistent Graves' disease patients were compared with newly diagnosed Graves' disease patients by peripheral blood TCR sequencing and RNA sequencing. The study was conducted in China and was registered as a clinical trial. A total of about 33 samples underwent TCR sequencing, from about 13 patients with persistent Graves' disease and around 20 patients with newly diagnosed Graves' disease.

General conclusions and limits of the study: Persistent disease showed preferential use of TRBV28, TRBJ1-2 and TRBJ2-5, whereas newly diagnosed disease favored TRBV20-1 and TRBJ2-1. Peripheral blood alone was examined, since thyroid tissue, which constituted the primary lesion, could not be accessed. Sequencing and analysis were restricted to the TCR beta chain. The authors acknowledged the small sample size as a limitation that may reduce accuracy. Compared with newly diagnosed patients, patients with persistent Graves' disease had lower TCR Shannon entropy and fewer highly expanded clones, which suggests clonal expansion. More public clonotypes were shared among persistent patients (2,741) than among newly diagnosed patients (roughly 1,000).

The germline V gene specifies SGHRS as CDR1 and YFSETQ as CDR2. V and J are truncated by 6 bases and 3 bases respectively, leaving an intervening sequence of 10 bases. The CDR3, from cysteine to phenylalanine, totals 12 residues. Kept here is only the CDR3 DNA, which spans 36 bases and is read in frame from base 1. Libraries were prepared through multiplex PCR. TCRdb names Illumina HiSeq 4000 as the instrument used. CDR3 regions were amplified by Arm-PCR with iRepertoire HTBI primers to construct TCR beta libraries. Gel purification was performed on PCR products prior to sequencing. On the authors' methods: Gene usage analysis of CDR3 amino acid clonotypes used the 62 TRBV and more than 13 TRBJ segments found across samples. COPE and FqMerger were used to merge filtered high-quality paired reads into contigs. BLAST was used to align contigs to the IMGT TRBV, TRBD and TRBJ reference genes, and CDR3 was defined following IMGT. Clonotypes above 0.1% frequency were classified as highly expanded clones. Repertoire diversity was measured by Shannon entropy, and V-J evenness by the Gini coefficient. Clonotypes shared by more than one individual were considered public. TCRdb reprocessing: public reads trimmed at Q25 with fastp, clones called with MiXCR, in-frame beta chains kept. Each CDR3 protein gets just one entry, which takes the most common genes and DNA from the rows behind it. The V and J calls reflect TCRdb's pipeline rather than the authors' work. The sample profile shows a few hundred thousand distinct CDR3 sequences; around 15% of them were found once. Roughly 18% of the sample rests with the top ten.

This specimen's time point label, per the study, means: newly diagnosed GD, antithyroid drugs for less than 3 months. For both TCR sequencing and RNA sequencing, RNA was extracted from PBMCs in TRIzol. The diagnosis of Graves' disease was made according to American Thyroid Association guidelines. The patients came from an endocrinology department in Xi'an, China. From each patient, around 9 milliliters of peripheral blood was collected into an EDTA anticoagulant tube. PBMCs were isolated by Ficoll Paque Plus density gradient separation without further T cell sorting. RNA quality was checked with an Agilent 2100 Bioanalyzer and agarose gel, and concentration with a NanoDrop 2000. This sample was also put to use in a study of T cells in Graves' hyperthyroidism and ophthalmopathy. From that second study: Stable Graves' hyperthyroidism was defined as no progression to ophthalmopathy during 18 months of follow-up. Hyperthyroidism patients were aged 18 to 65 years and newly diagnosed, with disease duration of less than 2 months. Patients with uncontrolled infections, other autoimmune diseases, pregnancy or lactation were excluded. Diagnoses were based on clinical symptoms, serum thyroxine and TRAb, thyroid ultrasound and orbital computed tomography. The TCR CDR3 was subjected to a first round of RT-PCR using the HTBI primer set and the Qiagen OneStep RT-PCR kit. Most expanded thyroid clonotypes (frequency above 0.001) were also detected in blood, a finding suggesting that blood repertoires may reflect thyroid immune responses. Ophthalmopathy was separated from stable hyperthyroidism by a 13 V-J signature model, with about 88% sensitivity and about 81% specificity obtained in cross-validation and 80%/75% obtained in testing. In validation, the model predicted progression to ophthalmopathy a median of around six months before onset, with roughly 70% sensitivity and roughly 79% specificity. A discovery cohort of roughly 96 patients, about 43 with Graves' ophthalmopathy and approximately 60 with stable Graves' hyperthyroidism, was used to find distinguishing TCR V-J signatures. An independent validation cohort of 18 to 20 hyperthyroidism patients and roughly 16 patients who later progressed to ophthalmopathy tested prospective prediction of ophthalmopathy. The 100 or so discovery patients were randomly split 7:3 into training and test sets. Thyroid tissue and blood T-cell repertoires from several Graves' hyperthyroidism patients were also compared in the study. After sampling, hyperthyroidism patients received methimazole starting at 30 mg daily, and ophthalmopathy patients received high-dose intravenous methylprednisolone. Libraries were constructed in a second round of multiplex PCR, after which size selection and purification were performed. Libraries were sequenced paired-end with 100 bp reads on an Illumina HiSeq2000. SOAPnuke was used to process the raw data, throwing out any read that contained adapters or uncalled bases, had a mean Phred below 15, or lacked an exact constant-primer or identifier match. COPE v1.2.5 was used to merge high-quality paired reads, and clonotypes were defined as unique nucleotide sequences. MiTCR v1.1 was used to align clonotypes to the IMGT TRBV, TRBD and TRBJ reference segments. The analysis included only V-J combinations with a frequency above 0.0001, which together covered around 99% of the repertoires. A TCS score was defined as the ratio between F50 (clonal expansion) and ExV (chaos), using BLOSUM62-based TCRdist between CDR3 peptides within each V-J. Welch's t-statistics and random forest reduced 514 V-J features to 13, which were used in a naive Bayes classifier (R e1071). Sample size was not statistically predetermined, and blinding of investigators to group allocation was not performed. The paper describes TCR Vbeta CDR3 sequencing of around 140 peripheral blood samples, made up of under 50 ophthalmopathy patients, 70 to 75 hyperthyroidism patients and roughly 17 progressor patients.

The sample consisted of peripheral blood mononuclear cells (PBMCs), taken at new diagnosis, from a patient treated with antithyroid drugs. The rearranged segments are TRBV5-1 and TRBJ2-7, and perhaps TRBD1 as D gene, on 6 matching bases. This receptor was obtained from a woman aged 50 to 65 with Graves disease. Donor details come from another sample of the same person, matched by shared clones. This receptor has the CDR3 CASKDRNYEQYF. Here is the DNA: TGCGCCAGCAAAGACAGGAACTACGAGCAGTACTTC.